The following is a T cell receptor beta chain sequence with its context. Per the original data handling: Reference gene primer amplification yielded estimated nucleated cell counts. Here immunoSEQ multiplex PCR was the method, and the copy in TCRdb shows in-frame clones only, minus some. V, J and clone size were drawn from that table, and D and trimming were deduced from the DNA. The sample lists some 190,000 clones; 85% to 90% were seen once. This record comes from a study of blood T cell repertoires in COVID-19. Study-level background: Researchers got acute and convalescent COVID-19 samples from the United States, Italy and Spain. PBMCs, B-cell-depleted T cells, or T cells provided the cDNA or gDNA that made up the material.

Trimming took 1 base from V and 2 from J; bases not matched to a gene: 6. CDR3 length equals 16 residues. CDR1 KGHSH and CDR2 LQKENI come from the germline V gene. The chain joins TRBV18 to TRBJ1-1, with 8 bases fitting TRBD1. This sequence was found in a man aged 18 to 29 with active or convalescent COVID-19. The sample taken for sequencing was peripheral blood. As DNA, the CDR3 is TGTGCCAGCTCACCACGACAGGGGACAGGTAACACTGAAGCTTTCTTT. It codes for CASSPRQGTGNTEAFF.